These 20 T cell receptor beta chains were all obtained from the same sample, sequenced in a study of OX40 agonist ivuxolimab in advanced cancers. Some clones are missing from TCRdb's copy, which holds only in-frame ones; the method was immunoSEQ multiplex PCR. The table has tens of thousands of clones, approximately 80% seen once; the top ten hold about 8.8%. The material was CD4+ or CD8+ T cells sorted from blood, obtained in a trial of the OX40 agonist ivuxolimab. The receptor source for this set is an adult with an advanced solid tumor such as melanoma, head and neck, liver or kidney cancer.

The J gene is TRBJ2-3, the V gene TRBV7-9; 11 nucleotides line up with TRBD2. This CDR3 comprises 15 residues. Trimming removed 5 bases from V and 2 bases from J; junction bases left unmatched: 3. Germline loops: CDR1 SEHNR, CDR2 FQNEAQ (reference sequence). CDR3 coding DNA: TGTGCCAGCAGCCCGACTAGCGGGGTCACAGATACGCAGTATTTT. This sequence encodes CASSPTSGVTDTQYF.

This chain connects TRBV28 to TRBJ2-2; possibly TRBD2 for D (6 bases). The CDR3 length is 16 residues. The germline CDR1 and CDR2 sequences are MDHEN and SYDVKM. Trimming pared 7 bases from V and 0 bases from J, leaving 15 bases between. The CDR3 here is CASISAGPANTGELFF. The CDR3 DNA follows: TGTGCCAGCATCTCCGCGGGACCCGCGAACACCGGGGAGCTGTTTTTT.

CDR3 bases: TGCGCCAGCTCCCGGGACGGACGTCCCCCAGATACGCAGTATTTT. Translation: CASSRDGRPPDTQYF. The V call is TRBV5-1, the J call TRBJ2-3, with D perhaps matching TRBD1 or TRBD2 (5 bases each). V lost 7 bases and J lost 4, with 19 bases in between. The CDR3 is 15 amino acids. The germline V gene encodes CDR1 SGHRS and CDR2 YFSETQ.

This chain's CDR3 is CASTDNSNQPQHF. The DNA for the CDR3 is TGTGCCTCGACAGATAATAGCAATCAGCCCCAGCATTTT. This sequence joins TRBV19 and TRBJ1-5, with D perhaps TRBD1 (5 bases). The CDR3 runs 13 residues. Deletions cut 11 bases from V and 0 bases from J, with 11 bases between. The V gene's germline CDR1 is LNHDA and CDR2 SQIVND (reference sequence). The full variable domain, with the rest looked up from reference TRBV19 and TRBJ1-5, is DGGITQSPKYLFRKEGQNVTLSCEQNLNHDAMYWYRQDPGQGLRLIYYSQIVNDFQKGDIAEGYSVSREKKESFPLTVTSAQKNPTAFYLCASTDNSNQPQHFGDGTRLSIL.

The CDR3 DNA reads as TGCGCCAGCAGCCCCAGGACAGGGGGCGGGTACGAGCAGTACTTC. Residues: CASSPRTGGGYEQYF. The rearrangement joins TRBV5-1 to TRBJ2-7; TRBD1 matches 11 bases. The CDR3 contains 15 residues. Trimming removed 4 bases from V and 4 bases from J; junction bases left unmatched: 7. The germline gives CDR1 SGHRS, CDR2 YFSETQ.

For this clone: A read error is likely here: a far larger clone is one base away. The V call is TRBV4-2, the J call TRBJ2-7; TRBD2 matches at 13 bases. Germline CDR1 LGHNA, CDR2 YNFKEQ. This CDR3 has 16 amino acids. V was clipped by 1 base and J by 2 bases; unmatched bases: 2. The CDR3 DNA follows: TGTGCCAGCAGCCAAGGACTAGCGGGGGGCACCTACGAGCAGTACTTC. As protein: CASSQGLAGGTYEQYF.

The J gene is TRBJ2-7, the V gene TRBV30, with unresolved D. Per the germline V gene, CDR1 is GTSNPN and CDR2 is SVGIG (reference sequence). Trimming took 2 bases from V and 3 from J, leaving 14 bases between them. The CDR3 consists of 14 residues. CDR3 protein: CAWSYSGYHYEQYF. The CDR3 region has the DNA TGTGCCTGGAGTTATTCGGGCTACCACTACGAGCAGTACTTC.

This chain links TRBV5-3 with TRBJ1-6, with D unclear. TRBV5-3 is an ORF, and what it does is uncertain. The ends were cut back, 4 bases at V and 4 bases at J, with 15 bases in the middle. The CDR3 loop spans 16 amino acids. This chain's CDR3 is CARSLRVDDYNSPLHF. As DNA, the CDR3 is TGTGCCAGAAGCCTGAGGGTAGACGATTATAATTCACCCCTCCACTTT.

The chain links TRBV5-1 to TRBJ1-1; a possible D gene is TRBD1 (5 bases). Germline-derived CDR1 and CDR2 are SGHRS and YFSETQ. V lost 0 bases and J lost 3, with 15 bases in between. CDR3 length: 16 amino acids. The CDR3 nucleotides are TGCGCCAGCAGCTTGGGGCCTCGAGGGGTAGACACTGAAGCTTTCTTT. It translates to CASSLGPRGVDTEAFF.

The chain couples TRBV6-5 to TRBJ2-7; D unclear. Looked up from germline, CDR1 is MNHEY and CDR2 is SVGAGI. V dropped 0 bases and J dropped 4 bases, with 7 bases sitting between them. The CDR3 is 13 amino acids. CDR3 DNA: TGTGCCAGCAGTTACTCGACCTTATACGAGCAGTACTTC. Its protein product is CASSYSTLYEQYF.

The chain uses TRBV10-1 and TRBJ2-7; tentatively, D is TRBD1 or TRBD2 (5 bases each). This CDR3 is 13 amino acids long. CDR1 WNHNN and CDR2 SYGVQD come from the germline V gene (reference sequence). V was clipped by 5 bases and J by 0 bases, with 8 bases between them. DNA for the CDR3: TGCGCCAGCAGTCGGGACCGCTCCTACGAGCAGTACTTC. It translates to CASSRDRSYEQYF.

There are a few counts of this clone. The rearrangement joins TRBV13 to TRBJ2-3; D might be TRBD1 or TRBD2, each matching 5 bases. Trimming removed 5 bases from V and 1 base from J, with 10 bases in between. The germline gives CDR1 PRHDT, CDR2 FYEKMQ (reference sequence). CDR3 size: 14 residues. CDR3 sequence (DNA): TGTGCCAGCAGCACGGTGGGGGGCACAGATACGCAGTATTTT. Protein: CASSTVGGTDTQYF.

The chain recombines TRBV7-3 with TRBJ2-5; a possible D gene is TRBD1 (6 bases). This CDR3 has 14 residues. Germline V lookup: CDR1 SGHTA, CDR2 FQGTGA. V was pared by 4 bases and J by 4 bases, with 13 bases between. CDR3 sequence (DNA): TGTGCCAGCAGCTACGCAGGGGCGCGAGAGACCCAGTACTTC. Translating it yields CASSYAGARETQYF.

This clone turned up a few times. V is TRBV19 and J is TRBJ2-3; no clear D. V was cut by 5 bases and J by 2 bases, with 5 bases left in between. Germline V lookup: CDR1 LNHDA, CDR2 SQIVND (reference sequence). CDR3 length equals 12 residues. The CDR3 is CASSAHTDTQYF. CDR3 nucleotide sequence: TGTGCCAGTAGTGCACACACAGATACGCAGTATTTT. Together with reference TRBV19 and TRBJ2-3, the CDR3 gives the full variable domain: DGGITQSPKYLFRKEGQNVTLSCEQNLNHDAMYWYRQDPGQGLRLIYYSQIVNDFQKGDIAEGYSVSREKKESFPLTVTSAQKNPTAFYLCASSAHTDTQYFGPGTRLTVL.

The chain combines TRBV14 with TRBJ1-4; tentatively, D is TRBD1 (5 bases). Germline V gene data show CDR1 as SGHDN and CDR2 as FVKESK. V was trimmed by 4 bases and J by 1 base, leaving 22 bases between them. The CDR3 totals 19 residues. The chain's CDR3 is CASSRVTGTDRGTNEKLFF. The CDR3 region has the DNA TGTGCCAGCAGCCGCGTTACCGGGACGGACCGAGGAACTAATGAAAAACTGTTTTTT.

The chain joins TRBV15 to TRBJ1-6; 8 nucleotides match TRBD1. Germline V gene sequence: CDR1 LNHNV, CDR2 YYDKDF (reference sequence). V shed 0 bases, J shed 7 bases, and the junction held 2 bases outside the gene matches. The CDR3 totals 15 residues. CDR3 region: CATSREYRGNSPLHF. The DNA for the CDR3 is TGTGCCACCAGCAGAGAATACAGGGGGAATTCACCCCTCCACTTT.

CDR3 residues: CASSGQNSPLHF. CDR3 bases: TGTGCCAGCAGTGGACAGAATTCACCCCTCCACTTT. V and J are TRBV2 and TRBJ1-6; D possibly corresponds to TRBD1 (5 bases). There are 12 residues in the CDR3. Germline V lookup: CDR1 SNHLY, CDR2 FYNNEI. With 4 bases removed from V and 7 bases from J, the gap between germline ends came to 5 bases.

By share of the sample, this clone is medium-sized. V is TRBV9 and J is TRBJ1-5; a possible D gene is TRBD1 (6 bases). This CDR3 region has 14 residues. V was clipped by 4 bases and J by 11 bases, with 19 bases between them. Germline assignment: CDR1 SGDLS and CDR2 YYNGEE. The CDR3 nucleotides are TGTGCCAGCAGCAGGGAGGGGGGGACGGTGGCCCAGCATTTT. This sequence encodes CASSREGGTVAQHF.

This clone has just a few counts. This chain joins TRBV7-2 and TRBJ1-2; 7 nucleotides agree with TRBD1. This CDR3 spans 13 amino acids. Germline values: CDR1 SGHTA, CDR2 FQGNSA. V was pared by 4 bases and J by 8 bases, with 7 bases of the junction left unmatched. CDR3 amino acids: CASSSGTAGGYTF. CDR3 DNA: TGTGCCAGCAGCTCTGGGACAGCAGGAGGCTACACCTTC.

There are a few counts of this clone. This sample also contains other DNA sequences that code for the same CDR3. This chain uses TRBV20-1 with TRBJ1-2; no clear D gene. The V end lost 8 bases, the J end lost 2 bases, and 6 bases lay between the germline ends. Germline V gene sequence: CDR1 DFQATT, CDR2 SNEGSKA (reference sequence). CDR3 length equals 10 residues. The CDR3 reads CSSFNYGYTF. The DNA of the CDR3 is TGCAGTTCCTTCAACTATGGCTACACCTTC.